One and the same sample provided the 31 T cell receptor beta chains below, sequenced in a study of blood T cell repertoires in COVID-19. Repertoires were generated with immunoSEQ multiplex PCR, while TCRdb's copy carries only in-frame clones and drops some. The sample records approximately 330,000 clones, 87% being singletons. What was sequenced was peripheral blood. These receptors all stem from a young man with COVID-19, enrolled during active disease.

V and J are TRBV9 and TRBJ2-4, with TRBD1 as a possible D gene (6 bases). Germline V CDR1 and CDR2: SGDLS, YYNGEE. This CDR3 spans 13 amino acids. V was cut by 0 bases and J by 12 bases, with 13 bases left in between. The CDR3 bases are TGTGCCAGCAGCGTAGGCTACAGGGCGGGTCAGTACTTC. Its translation: CASSVGYRAGQYF. Drawing the rest from reference TRBV9 and TRBJ2-4, the complete variable domain is DSGVTQTPKHLITATGQRVTLRCSPRSGDLSVYWYQQSLDQGLQFLIQYYNGEERAKGNILERFSAQQFPDLHSELNLSSLELGDSALYFCASSVGYRAGQYFGAGTRLSVL.

In this sample, this clone turned up a few times. The chain combines TRBV28 with TRBJ1-1; D is possibly TRBD1 (5 bases). Germline-derived CDR1 and CDR2 are MDHEN and SYDVKM. Trimming left V 4 bases short and J 0 bases short, with 12 bases between. CDR3 length: 15 amino acids. This chain's CDR3 is CASSSWGSMNTEAFF. In nucleotides, the CDR3 is TGTGCCAGCAGTTCCTGGGGCAGCATGAACACTGAAGCTTTCTTT.

This sequence joins TRBV5-6 and TRBJ2-2; 7 bases agree with TRBD1. The trim removed 4 bases at V and 3 bases at J, leaving 6 bases unmatched. CDR1 and CDR2 (germline): SGHDT, YYEEEE. The CDR3 is 15 amino acids. The DNA for the CDR3 is TGTGCCAGCAGCACTTACGACAGGGACACCGGGGAGCTGTTTTTT. It yields the protein CASSTYDRDTGELFF. The variable domain in full, completed from reference TRBV5-6 and TRBJ2-2, reads DAGVTQSPTHLIKTRGQQVTLRCSPKSGHDTVSWYQQALGQGPQFIFQYYEEEERQRGNFPDRFSGHQFPNYSSELNVNALLLGDSALYLCASSTYDRDTGELFFGEGSRLTVL.

This clone turned up a few times. This chain links TRBV25-1 with TRBJ2-7; D is ambiguous. This CDR3 region has 11 residues. CDR1 MGHDK and CDR2 SYGVNS come from the germline V gene. V dropped 8 bases and J dropped 2 bases, with 7 bases sitting between them. CDR3: CASASAYEQYF. The CDR3 DNA sequence: TGTGCCAGCGCAAGCGCCTACGAGCAGTACTTC.

The V call is TRBV6-5, the J call TRBJ1-2; D is perhaps TRBD1 (5 bases). V gave up 0 bases and J gave up 6 bases, with 11 bases separating them. Germline CDR1 is MNHEY and CDR2 is SVGAGI. The CDR3 runs 14 residues. CDR3 residues: CASSYSPSGDGYTF. The CDR3 DNA sequence: TGTGCCAGCAGTTACTCTCCTTCGGGGGATGGCTACACCTTC.

The V gene is TRBV21-1, the J gene TRBJ1-6; the table assigns TRBD1, which was not confirmed against the DNA. TRBV21-1 is marked as a pseudogene. This CDR3 comprises 18 residues. CDR3 DNA sequence: TGTGCCAGCAGCCGCCAGGGGAAAGGACAGGGGGAGGGATCACCCCTCCACTTT. This codes for CASSRQGKGQGEGSPLHF.

In this sample, this clone turned up many times. The chain employs TRBV9 and TRBJ1-3; D remains ambiguous. This CDR3 has 14 residues. V lost 3 bases to trimming and J lost 0 bases, with 7 bases between them. Germline V gives CDR1 SGDLS, CDR2 YYNGEE. CDR3 region: CASSALLSGNTIYF. CDR3 sequence (DNA): TGTGCCAGCAGCGCCCTACTCTCTGGAAACACCATATATTTT.

The rearrangement links TRBV5-1 to TRBJ2-1; D is perhaps TRBD1 (6 bases). This CDR3 region has 14 residues. V was trimmed by 4 bases and J by 1 base, leaving 9 bases between them. Looked up from germline, CDR1 is SGHRS and CDR2 is YFSETQ. As DNA, the CDR3 is TGCGCCAGCAGCCATCAGGGGTCCTACAATGAGCAGTTCTTC. It yields the protein CASSHQGSYNEQFF.

The DNA of the CDR3 is TGTGCCAGCGGCCTTCGACAGGGGGCGGGTAGTAGTGAGCAGTTCTTC. Translated: CASGLRQGAGSSEQFF. The rearrangement joins TRBV27 to TRBJ2-1, with 10 bases lining up with TRBD1. Germline assignment: CDR1 MNHEY and CDR2 SMNVEV (reference sequence). V was clipped by 8 bases and J by 9 bases; unmatched bases: 16. The CDR3 is 16 amino acids.

The J gene is TRBJ1-4, the V gene TRBV19, with D perhaps matching TRBD1 (6 bases). Germline V gene lookup returns CDR1 LNHDA and CDR2 SQIVND (reference sequence). There are 14 residues in the CDR3. V was pared by 4 bases and J by 4 bases, with 10 bases between. In nucleotides, the CDR3 is TGTGCCAGTAGTACGGGGGGCCTTAATGAAAAACTGTTTTTT. Residues: CASSTGGLNEKLFF. Full variable domain (outside the CDR3, taken from reference TRBV19 and TRBJ1-4): DGGITQSPKYLFRKEGQNVTLSCEQNLNHDAMYWYRQDPGQGLRLIYYSQIVNDFQKGDIAEGYSVSREKKESFPLTVTSAQKNPTAFYLCASSTGGLNEKLFFGSGTQLSVL.

The rearrangement joins TRBV7-8 to TRBJ1-1; D is unclear. The CDR3 contains 13 residues. The germline V gene encodes CDR1 SGHVS and CDR2 FQNEAQ. Trimming cost V 2 bases and J 1 base, with 5 bases left between them. As DNA, the CDR3 is TGTGCCAGCAGCTTATACGGGAACACTGAAGCTTTCTTT. Translating it yields CASSLYGNTEAFF.

The chain recombines TRBV10-3 with TRBJ2-2; D is unclear. V was clipped by 0 bases and J by 3 bases, with 8 bases between them. Germline CDR1 and CDR2: ENHRY and SYGVKD. This CDR3 region has 15 residues. DNA for the CDR3: TGTGCCATCAGTGAGTCAGGCGGATACACCGGGGAGCTGTTTTTT. Its translation: CAISESGGYTGELFF.

The gene calls are TRBV24-1 and TRBJ2-1; 7 nucleotides match TRBD1. The germline V gene has CDR1 KGHDR and CDR2 SFDVKD. The CDR3 is 15 amino acids. V dropped 7 bases and J dropped 4; count of bases not matched to a gene: 9. CDR3 DNA: TGTGCCACCAGATCATCCAAGGACAGGTACAATGAGCAGTTCTTC. This codes for CATRSSKDRYNEQFF.

This chain joins TRBV14 and TRBJ2-6, with TRBD2 identical over 11 bases. V shed 2 bases and J 0 bases; nucleotides not matched to a gene: 9. Germline V gene lookup returns CDR1 SGHDN and CDR2 FVKESK. CDR3 length: 20 residues. This CDR3 reads CASSQTGTSGTLSGANVLTF. CDR3 nucleotides: TGTGCCAGCAGCCAAACCGGGACTAGCGGAACTCTCTCTGGGGCCAACGTCCTGACTTTC.

This chain connects TRBV29-1 to TRBJ2-7, with 7 positions matching TRBD2. V gave up 7 bases and J gave up 3 bases; unmatched junction bases: 6. Germline V gene lookup returns CDR1 SQVTM and CDR2 ANQGSEA. CDR3 size: 12 residues. The CDR3 sequence: CSGGEGFYEQYF. Here the CDR3 DNA reads TGCAGCGGGGGGGAGGGCTTCTACGAGCAGTACTTC.

This rearrangement joins TRBV6-5 to TRBJ2-3; the match to TRBD2 covers 8 bases. Germline CDR1 MNHEY, CDR2 SVGAGI. The ends lost 4 bases at V and 6 bases at J; junction bases unmatched: 6. The CDR3 extends over 14 amino acids. The CDR3 bases are TGTGCCAGCAGTTCCGGGGGGGGATCCGATACGCAGTATTTT. It codes for CASSSGGGSDTQYF.

This clone came up once. The CDR3 DNA reads as TGTGCCAGCAGCCAGCGGCGGGAGTACGCCGGGGAGCTGTTTTTT. This sequence encodes CASSQRREYAGELFF. The chain uses TRBV3-1 (or the pseudogene TRBV3-2) and TRBJ2-2; 7 bases align to TRBD2. The V gene's germline CDR1 is LGHDT and CDR2 YNNKEL (reference sequence). The CDR3 is made up of 15 amino acids. The V and J ends lost 3 bases and 6 bases, in that order; junction bases with no gene match: 7.

This clone was seen a single time. CDR3 amino acids: CAISPGQGAGETQYF. CDR3 in DNA: TGTGCCATCAGTCCGGGACAGGGGGCAGGAGAGACCCAGTACTTC. This rearrangement joins TRBV10-3 to TRBJ2-5; TRBD1 aligns across 12 bases. V shed 5 bases, J shed 4 bases, and the junction held 5 bases outside the gene matches. The CDR3 contains 15 residues. In germline, CDR1 is ENHRY, CDR2 SYGVKD.

This chain joins TRBV5-1 and TRBJ1-5; D remains ambiguous. The germline V and J ends were trimmed by 0 bases and 3 bases, with 10 bases remaining between them. This CDR3 spans 15 amino acids. CDR1 SGHRS and CDR2 YFSETQ come from the germline V gene. The DNA of the CDR3 is TGCGCCAGCAGCTTGGACGGGGATCTCAATCAGCCCCAGCATTTT. Its protein is CASSLDGDLNQPQHF.

This chain links TRBV28 with TRBJ1-1; TRBD1 might be the D (6 bases). The germline V gene encodes CDR1 MDHEN and CDR2 SYDVKM. The CDR3 totals 14 residues. Trimming took off 5 bases at V and 0 bases at J, with 10 bases between the two ends. The CDR3 loop reads CASSPQGMNTEAFF. CDR3 in DNA: TGTGCCAGCAGTCCACAGGGTATGAACACTGAAGCTTTCTTT.

This chain joins TRBV30 and TRBJ1-5; D possibly corresponds to TRBD1 (6 bases). The CDR3 spans 14 residues. Germline V gives CDR1 GTSNPN, CDR2 SVGIG (reference sequence). V lost 0 bases to trimming and J lost 1 base, with 7 bases between them. The CDR3 nucleotides are TGTGCCTGGAGTGTACAGGGAAGCAATCAGCCCCAGCATTTT. Residues: CAWSVQGSNQPQHF.

The chain couples TRBV6-6 to TRBJ1-1; TRBD1 might be the D (5 bases). The CDR3 is made up of 13 amino acids. Trimming cost V 7 bases and J 1 base, with 10 bases left between them. CDR1 MNHNY and CDR2 SVGAGI come from the germline V gene (reference sequence). CDR3 sequence: CASNGARNTEAFF. DNA of the CDR3: TGTGCCAGCAATGGGGCGCGGAACACTGAAGCTTTCTTT.

This clone was recorded once. This rearrangement joins TRBV30 to TRBJ2-2, with a possible D match to TRBD2 (7 bases). Germline V gene sequence: CDR1 GTSNPN, CDR2 SVGIG (reference sequence). The CDR3 length is 16 residues. Trimming shortened V by 1 base and J by 5 bases, and 17 bases separated the two germline ends. The CDR3 bases are TGTGCCTGGAGTGGAGTCGCGGGGGCCGCGACCGGGGAGCTGTTTTTT. It is translated as CAWSGVAGAATGELFF. The full variable domain, in which reference TRBV30 and TRBJ2-2 provide the parts outside the CDR3, is SQTIHQWPATLVQPVGSPLSLECTVEGTSNPNLYWYRQAAGRGLQLLFYSVGIGQISSEVPQNLSASRPQDRQFILSSKKLLLSDSGFYLCAWSGVAGAATGELFFGEGSRLTVL.

Here the CDR3 reads CASSAEGQGYNEQFF. The CDR3 DNA follows: TGCGCCAGCAGCGCCGAGGGACAGGGTTATAATGAGCAGTTCTTC. The chain is built from TRBV5-1 and TRBJ2-1, with TRBD1 matching over 9 bases. CDR3 length: 15 residues. Germline CDR1 reads SGHRS; CDR2 reads YFSETQ. With 4 bases clipped from V and 7 bases from J, the junction kept 9 bases outside the gene matches. Filled out from reference TRBV5-1 and TRBJ2-1, the complete variable domain reads KAGVTQTPRYLIKTRGQQVTLSCSPISGHRSVSWYQQTPGQGLQFLFEYFSETQRNKGNFPGRFSGRQFSNSRSEMNVSTLELGDSALYLCASSAEGQGYNEQFFGPGTRLTVL.

The V call is TRBV15, the J call TRBJ2-7; TRBD1 matches 7 bases. Germline CDR1 reads LNHNV; CDR2 reads YYDKDF (reference sequence). V shed 3 bases and J 1 base; nucleotides not matched to a gene: 3. The CDR3 has 14 residues. The CDR3 protein is CATSRGQPSYEQYF. The CDR3 region has the DNA TGTGCCACCAGCAGGGGACAGCCATCCTACGAGCAGTACTTC.

The rearrangement uses TRBV24-1 and TRBJ2-3; 12 bases agree with TRBD2. Trimming removed 4 bases from V and 7 bases from J; junction bases left unmatched: 8. The CDR3 has 16 amino acids. The germline gives CDR1 KGHDR, CDR2 SFDVKD. The CDR3 DNA reads TGTGCCACCAGTGAACAGTTACTAGCGGGAGGCTATACGCAGTATTTT. Residues: CATSEQLLAGGYTQYF.

The table lists this clone with a count of one. The chain couples TRBV4-2 to TRBJ1-1; 7 nucleotides align to TRBD1. Germline CDR1 is LGHNA and CDR2 is YNFKEQ. CDR3 size: 16 residues. The ends lost 0 bases at V and 3 bases at J; junction bases unmatched: 7. The CDR3 loop reads CASSQDGEGAYTEAFF. CDR3 bases: TGTGCCAGCAGCCAAGATGGAGAGGGGGCGTACACTGAAGCTTTCTTT.

V gene TRBV4-3 combines with J gene TRBJ2-2; TRBD1 aligns across 9 bases. V gave up 1 base and J gave up 3 bases; unmatched junction bases: 6. CDR1 is LGHNA, CDR2 YSLEER, per germline. This CDR3 comprises 17 residues. The CDR3 sequence: CASSQGWGQGYTGELFF. The CDR3 DNA reads TGCGCCAGCAGCCAAGGTTGGGGACAGGGATACACCGGGGAGCTGTTTTTT.

The chain couples TRBV2 to TRBJ1-1; D gene uncertain. Germline V gene data show CDR1 as SNHLY and CDR2 as FYNNEI. Trimming cost V 3 bases and J 6 bases, with 8 bases left between them. The CDR3 has 12 residues. CDR3 nucleotide sequence: TGTGCCAGCAGTGATGGACTGGCTGAAGCTTTCTTT. It specifies CASSDGLAEAFF. Drawing the rest from reference TRBV2 and TRBJ1-1, the complete variable domain is EPEVTQTPSHQVTQMGQEVILRCVPISNHLYFYWYRQILGQKVEFLVSFYNNEISEKSEIFDDQFSVERPDGSNFTLKIRSTKLEDSAMYFCASSDGLAEAFFGQGTRLTVV.

This clone has just one count. The rearrangement uses TRBV6-7 and TRBJ2-3, with TRBD1 matching over 7 bases. TRBV6-7 falls under the ORF class, with uncertain function. The J segment lost 5 bases and the V segment lost 6 bases, leaving 20 bases of the junction unmatched. This CDR3 region has 18 residues. The CDR3 DNA sequence: TGTGCCAGCAGACCCGGGACAGCCAAATTTCCCACGGTAGATACGCAGTATTTT. Amino acid sequence: CASRPGTAKFPTVDTQYF.

V is TRBV29-1 and J is TRBJ1-1; 8 positions match TRBD1. With V trimmed by 5 bases and J by 11 bases, 7 bases remained unmatched. The germline V gene encodes CDR1 SQVTM and CDR2 ANQGSEA. The CDR3 is 11 amino acids. As DNA, the CDR3 is TGCAGCGTTTCCCGGACAGGGCGGGCTTTCTTT. Translation gives CSVSRTGRAFF. The whole variable domain, remainder taken from reference TRBV29-1 and TRBJ1-1, is SAVISQKPSRDICQRGTSLTIQCQVDSQVTMMFWYRQQPGQSLTLIATANQGSEATYESGFVIDKFPISRPNLTFSTLTVSNMSPEDSSIYLCSVSRTGRAFFGQGTRLTVV.